These 2 T cell receptor beta chains came from one sample sequenced in a study of beta chain features in type 1 diabetes. Expressed TCRB transcripts got sequenced, as all isolated RNA was reverse transcribed. Profiling relied on immunoSEQ multiplex PCR, and the TCRdb table lists in-frame clones only, not all of them. The profile shows 300,000 to 450,000 clones, around 20% of them singletons. Sequencing input: naive CD4+ T cells from blood. The receptor set was obtained from a woman younger than 30 in good health.

The gene calls are TRBV5-1 and TRBJ2-2, with a tentative D call TRBD1 (5 bases). The CDR3 totals 15 residues. Germline CDR1 and CDR2: SGHRS and YFSETQ. V was shortened by 1 base and J by 2 bases, with 9 bases between the two germline ends. The CDR3 protein is CASSLLGPNTGELFF. The CDR3 DNA is TGCGCCAGCAGCTTGCTGGGGCCCAACACCGGGGAGCTGTTTTTT. The full variable domain, completed using reference TRBV5-1 and TRBJ2-2, is KAGVTQTPRYLIKTRGQQVTLSCSPISGHRSVSWYQQTPGQGLQFLFEYFSETQRNKGNFPGRFSGRQFSNSRSEMNVSTLELGDSALYLCASSLLGPNTGELFFGEGSRLTVL.

The chain joins TRBV30 to TRBJ2-7; 9 bases line up with TRBD2. The junction had 4 bases not matched to a gene; V was cut back by 5 bases and J by 5 bases. CDR3 length equals 12 residues. CDR1 and CDR2 from the germline V gene are GTSNPN and SVGIG (reference sequence). The CDR3, as DNA: TGTGCCTGGGCGGCTAGCGGGAACGAGCAGTACTTC. Amino acid sequence: CAWAASGNEQYF.